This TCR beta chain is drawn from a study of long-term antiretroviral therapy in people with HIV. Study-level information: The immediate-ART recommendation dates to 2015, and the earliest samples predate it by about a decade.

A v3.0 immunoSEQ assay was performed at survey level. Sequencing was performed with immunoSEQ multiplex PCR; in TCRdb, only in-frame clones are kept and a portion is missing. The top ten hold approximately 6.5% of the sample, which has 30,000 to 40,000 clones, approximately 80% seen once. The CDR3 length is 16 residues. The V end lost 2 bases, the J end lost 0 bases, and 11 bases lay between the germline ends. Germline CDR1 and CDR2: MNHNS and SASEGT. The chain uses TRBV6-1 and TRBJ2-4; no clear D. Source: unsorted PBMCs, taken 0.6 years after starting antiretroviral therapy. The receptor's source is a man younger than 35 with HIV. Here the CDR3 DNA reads TGTGCCAGCAGTGAAAGCAGGTTCCAAGCCAAAAACATTCAGTACTTC. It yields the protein CASSESRFQAKNIQYF.